The 3 T cell receptor beta chains below were found in one sample sequenced in a study of OX40 agonist ivuxolimab in advanced cancers. Sequenced by immunoSEQ multiplex PCR; TCRdb stores in-frame clones only, minus some. The table records around 63,000 clones, around 91% of them present only once. The sample here was CD4+ or CD8+ T cells sorted from blood, taken in a trial of the OX40 agonist ivuxolimab. The receptors were sampled from an adult with an advanced solid tumor such as melanoma, head and neck, liver or kidney cancer.

The chain uses TRBV2 and TRBJ2-1; no definite D call. Germline V gene lookup returns CDR1 SNHLY and CDR2 FYNNEI. The CDR3 is made up of 12 amino acids. V shed 5 bases and J shed 3 bases, with 5 bases lying between them. The CDR3 nucleotides are TGTGCCAGCAGTACTTACTACAATGAGCAGTTCTTC. Its protein product is CASSTYYNEQFF. The full variable domain, in which reference TRBV2 and TRBJ2-1 provide the parts outside the CDR3, is EPEVTQTPSHQVTQMGQEVILRCVPISNHLYFYWYRQILGQKVEFLVSFYNNEISEKSEIFDDQFSVERPDGSNFTLKIRSTKLEDSAMYFCASSTYYNEQFFGPGTRLTVL.

This sequence joins TRBV5-4 and TRBJ1-1; 12 bases match TRBD1. The CDR3 extends over 16 amino acids. Trimming removed 4 bases from V and 5 bases from J; junction bases left unmatched: 9. The V gene's germline CDR1 is SGHNT and CDR2 YYREEE (reference sequence). The CDR3 sequence is CASSTAGQGAGTEAFF. DNA of the CDR3: TGTGCCAGCAGCACAGCGGGACAGGGGGCCGGTACTGAAGCTTTCTTT.

The J gene is TRBJ1-3, the V gene TRBV9; D is possibly TRBD1 (6 bases). The CDR3 sequence is 15 residues long. Germline V gene lookup returns CDR1 SGDLS and CDR2 YYNGEE. Trimming left V 0 bases short and J 3 bases short, with 10 bases between. CDR3 bases: TGTGCCAGCAGCGTAGAGGGGGGCCTTGGAAACACCATATATTTT. This codes for CASSVEGGLGNTIYF.